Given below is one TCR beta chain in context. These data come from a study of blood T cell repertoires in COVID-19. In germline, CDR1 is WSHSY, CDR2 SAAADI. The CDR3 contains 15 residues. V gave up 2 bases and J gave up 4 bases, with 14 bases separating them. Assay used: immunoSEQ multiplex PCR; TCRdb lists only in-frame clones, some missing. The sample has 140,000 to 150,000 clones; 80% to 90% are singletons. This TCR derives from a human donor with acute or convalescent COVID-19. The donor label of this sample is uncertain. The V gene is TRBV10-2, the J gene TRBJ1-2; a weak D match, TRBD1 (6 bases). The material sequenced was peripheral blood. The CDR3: CASSEGPGGSYGYTF. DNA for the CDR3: TGCGCCAGCAGTGAGGGGCCTGGGGGCAGCTATGGCTACACCTTC.